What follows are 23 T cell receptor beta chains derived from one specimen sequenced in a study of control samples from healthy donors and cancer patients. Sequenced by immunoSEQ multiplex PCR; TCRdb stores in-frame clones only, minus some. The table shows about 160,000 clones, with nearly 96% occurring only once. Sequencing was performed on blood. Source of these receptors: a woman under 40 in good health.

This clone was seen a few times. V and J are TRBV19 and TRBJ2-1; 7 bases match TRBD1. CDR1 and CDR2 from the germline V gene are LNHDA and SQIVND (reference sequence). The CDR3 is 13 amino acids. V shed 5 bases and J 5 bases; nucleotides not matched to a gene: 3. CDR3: CASSRDRDNEQFF. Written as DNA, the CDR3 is TGTGCCAGTAGTCGAGACAGGGACAATGAGCAGTTCTTC. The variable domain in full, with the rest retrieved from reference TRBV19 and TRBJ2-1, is DGGITQSPKYLFRKEGQNVTLSCEQNLNHDAMYWYRQDPGQGLRLIYYSQIVNDFQKGDIAEGYSVSREKKESFPLTVTSAQKNPTAFYLCASSRDRDNEQFFGPGTRLTVL.

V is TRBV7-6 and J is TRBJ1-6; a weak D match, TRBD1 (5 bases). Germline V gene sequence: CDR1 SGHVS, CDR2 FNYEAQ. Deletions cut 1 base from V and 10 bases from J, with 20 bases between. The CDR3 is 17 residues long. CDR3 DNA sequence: TGTGCCAGCAGCTTAGACCCTCCCGGGGCAAAGAGGTCACCCCTCCACTTT. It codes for CASSLDPPGAKRSPLHF.

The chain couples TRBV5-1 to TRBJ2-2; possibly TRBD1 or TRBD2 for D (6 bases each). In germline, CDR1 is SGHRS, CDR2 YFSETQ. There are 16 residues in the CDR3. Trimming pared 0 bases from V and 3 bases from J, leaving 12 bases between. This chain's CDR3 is CASSLVRGRDTGELFF. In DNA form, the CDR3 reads TGCGCCAGCAGCTTGGTCCGGGGGCGCGACACCGGGGAGCTGTTTTTT. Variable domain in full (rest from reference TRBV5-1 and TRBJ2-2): KAGVTQTPRYLIKTRGQQVTLSCSPISGHRSVSWYQQTPGQGLQFLFEYFSETQRNKGNFPGRFSGRQFSNSRSEMNVSTLELGDSALYLCASSLVRGRDTGELFFGEGSRLTVL.

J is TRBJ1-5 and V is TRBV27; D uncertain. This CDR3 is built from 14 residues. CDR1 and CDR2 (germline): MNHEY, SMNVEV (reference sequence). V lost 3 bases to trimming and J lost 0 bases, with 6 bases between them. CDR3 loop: CASSFGSSNQPQHF. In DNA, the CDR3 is TGTGCCAGCAGTTTTGGAAGTAGCAATCAGCCCCAGCATTTT.

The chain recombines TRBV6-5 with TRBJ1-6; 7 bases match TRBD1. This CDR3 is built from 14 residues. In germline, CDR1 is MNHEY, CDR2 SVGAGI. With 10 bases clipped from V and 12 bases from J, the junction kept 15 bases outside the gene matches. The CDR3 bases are TGTGCCATAAAAAGGAAGGGGGCAAGAGGACCCCTCCACTTT. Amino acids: CAIKRKGARGPLHF.

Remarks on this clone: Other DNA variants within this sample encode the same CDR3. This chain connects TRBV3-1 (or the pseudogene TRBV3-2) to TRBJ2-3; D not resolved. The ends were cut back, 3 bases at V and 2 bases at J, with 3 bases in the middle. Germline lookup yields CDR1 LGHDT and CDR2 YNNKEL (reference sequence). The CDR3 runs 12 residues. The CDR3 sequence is CASSQNTDTQYF. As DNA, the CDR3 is TGTGCCAGCAGCCAGAACACAGATACGCAGTATTTT.

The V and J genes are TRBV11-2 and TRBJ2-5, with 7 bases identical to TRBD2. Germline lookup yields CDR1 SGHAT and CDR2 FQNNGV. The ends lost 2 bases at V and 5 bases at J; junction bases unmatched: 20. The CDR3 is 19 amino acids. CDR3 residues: CASSLRGVGSGEAGETQYF. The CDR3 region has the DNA TGTGCCAGCAGCTTAAGAGGGGTAGGGAGCGGGGAAGCGGGGGAGACCCAGTACTTC.

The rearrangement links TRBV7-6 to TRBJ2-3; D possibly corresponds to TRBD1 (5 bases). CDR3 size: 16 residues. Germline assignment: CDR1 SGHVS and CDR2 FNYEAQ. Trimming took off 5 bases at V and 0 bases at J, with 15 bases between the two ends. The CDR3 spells CASSLRQTPSTDTQYF. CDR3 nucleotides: TGTGCCAGCAGCCTTAGACAGACCCCTAGCACAGATACGCAGTATTTT.

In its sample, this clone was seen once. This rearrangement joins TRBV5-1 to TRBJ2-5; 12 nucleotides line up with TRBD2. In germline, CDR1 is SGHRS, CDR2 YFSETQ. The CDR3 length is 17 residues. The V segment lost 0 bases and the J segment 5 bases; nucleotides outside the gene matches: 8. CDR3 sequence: CASSLAPSGGAGETQYF. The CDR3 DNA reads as TGCGCCAGCAGCTTGGCCCCTAGCGGGGGGGCTGGGGAGACCCAGTACTTC. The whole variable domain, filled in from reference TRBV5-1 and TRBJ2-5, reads KAGVTQTPRYLIKTRGQQVTLSCSPISGHRSVSWYQQTPGQGLQFLFEYFSETQRNKGNFPGRFSGRQFSNSRSEMNVSTLELGDSALYLCASSLAPSGGAGETQYFGPGTRLLVL.

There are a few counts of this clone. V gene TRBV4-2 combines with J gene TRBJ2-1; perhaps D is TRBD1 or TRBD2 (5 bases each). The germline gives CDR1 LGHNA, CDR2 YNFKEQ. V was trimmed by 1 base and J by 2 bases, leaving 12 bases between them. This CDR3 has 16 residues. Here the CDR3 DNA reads TGTGCCAGCAGCCAAGTGGGACCTGGCCCCTACAATGAGCAGTTCTTC. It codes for CASSQVGPGPYNEQFF.

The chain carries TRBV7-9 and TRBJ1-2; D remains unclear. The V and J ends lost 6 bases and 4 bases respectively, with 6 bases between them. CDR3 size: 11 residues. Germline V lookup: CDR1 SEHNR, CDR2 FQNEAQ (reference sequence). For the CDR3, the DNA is TGTGCCAGCAGTTCTAGCTATGGCTACACCTTC. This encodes CASSSSYGYTF.

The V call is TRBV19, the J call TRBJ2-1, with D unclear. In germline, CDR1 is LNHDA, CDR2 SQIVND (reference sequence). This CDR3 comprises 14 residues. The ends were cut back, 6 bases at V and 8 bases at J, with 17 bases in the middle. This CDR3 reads CASSRTDGWHEQFF. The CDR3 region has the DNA TGTGCCAGTAGCCGGACGGACGGTTGGCATGAGCAGTTCTTC.

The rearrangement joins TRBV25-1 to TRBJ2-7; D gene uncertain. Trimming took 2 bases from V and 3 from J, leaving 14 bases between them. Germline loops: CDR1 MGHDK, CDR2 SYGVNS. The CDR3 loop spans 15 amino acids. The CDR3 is CASSEGPASVYEQYF. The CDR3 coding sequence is TGTGCCAGCAGTGAAGGGCCGGCCAGCGTCTACGAGCAGTACTTC.

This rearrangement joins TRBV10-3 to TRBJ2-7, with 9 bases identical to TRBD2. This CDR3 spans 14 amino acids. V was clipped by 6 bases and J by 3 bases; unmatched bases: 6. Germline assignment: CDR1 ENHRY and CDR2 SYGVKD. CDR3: CAIRVAGEVYEQYF. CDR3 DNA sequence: TGTGCCATCAGGGTAGCGGGAGAGGTCTACGAGCAGTACTTC.

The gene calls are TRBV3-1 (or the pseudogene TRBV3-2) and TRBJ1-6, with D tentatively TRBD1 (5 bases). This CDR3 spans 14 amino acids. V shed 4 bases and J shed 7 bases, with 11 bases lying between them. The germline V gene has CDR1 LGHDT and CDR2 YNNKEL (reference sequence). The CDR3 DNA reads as TGTGCCAGCAGCCCGGGACGTCAAAATTCACCCCTCCACTTT. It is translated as CASSPGRQNSPLHF.

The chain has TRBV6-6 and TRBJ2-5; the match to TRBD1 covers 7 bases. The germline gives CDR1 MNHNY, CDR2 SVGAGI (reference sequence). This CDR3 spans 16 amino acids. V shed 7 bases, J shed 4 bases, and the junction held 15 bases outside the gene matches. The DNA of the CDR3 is TGTGCCAGCAATGAGAATTCAGACAGGGCATTAGAGACCCAGTACTTC. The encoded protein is CASNENSDRALETQYF.

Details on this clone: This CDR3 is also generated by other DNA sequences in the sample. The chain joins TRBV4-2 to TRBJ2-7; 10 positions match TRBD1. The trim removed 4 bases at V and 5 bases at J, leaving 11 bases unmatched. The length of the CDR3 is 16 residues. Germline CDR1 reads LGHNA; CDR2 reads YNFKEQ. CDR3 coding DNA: TGTGCCAGCAGCCTCCAGGACGGGACAGGGGTCAACGAGCAGTACTTC. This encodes CASSLQDGTGVNEQYF.

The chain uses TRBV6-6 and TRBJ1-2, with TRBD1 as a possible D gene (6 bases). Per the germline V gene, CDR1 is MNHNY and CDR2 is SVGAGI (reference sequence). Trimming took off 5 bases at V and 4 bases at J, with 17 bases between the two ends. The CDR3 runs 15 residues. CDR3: CASSNLRGAPYGYTF. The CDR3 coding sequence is TGTGCCAGCAGTAACCTACGGGGGGCCCCCTATGGCTACACCTTC.

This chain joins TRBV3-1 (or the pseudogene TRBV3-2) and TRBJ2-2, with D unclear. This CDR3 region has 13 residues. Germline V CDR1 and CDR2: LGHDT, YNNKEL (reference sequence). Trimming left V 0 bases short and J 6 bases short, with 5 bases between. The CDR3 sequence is CASSQDPSGELFF. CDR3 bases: TGTGCCAGCAGCCAAGATCCGTCCGGGGAGCTGTTTTTT.

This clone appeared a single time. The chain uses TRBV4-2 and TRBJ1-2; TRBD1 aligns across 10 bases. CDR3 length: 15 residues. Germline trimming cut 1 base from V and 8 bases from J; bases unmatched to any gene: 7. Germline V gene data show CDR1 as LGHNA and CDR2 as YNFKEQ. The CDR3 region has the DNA TGTGCCAGCAGCCAAGGGGACAGGGGCCGCCTAGGCTACACCTTC. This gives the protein CASSQGDRGRLGYTF.

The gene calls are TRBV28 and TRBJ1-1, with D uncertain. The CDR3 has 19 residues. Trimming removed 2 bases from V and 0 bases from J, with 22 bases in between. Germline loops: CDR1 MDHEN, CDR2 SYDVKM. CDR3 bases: TGTGCCAGCAGTTTAGGCCTCCAACGGGGAACCCCTATGAACACTGAAGCTTTCTTT. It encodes CASSLGLQRGTPMNTEAFF.

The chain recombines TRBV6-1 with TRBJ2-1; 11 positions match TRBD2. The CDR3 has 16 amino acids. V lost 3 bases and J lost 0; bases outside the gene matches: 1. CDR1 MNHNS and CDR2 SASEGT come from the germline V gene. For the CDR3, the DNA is TGTGCCAGCAGTGAGGGGACTAGCGGCTCCTACAATGAGCAGTTCTTC. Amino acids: CASSEGTSGSYNEQFF.

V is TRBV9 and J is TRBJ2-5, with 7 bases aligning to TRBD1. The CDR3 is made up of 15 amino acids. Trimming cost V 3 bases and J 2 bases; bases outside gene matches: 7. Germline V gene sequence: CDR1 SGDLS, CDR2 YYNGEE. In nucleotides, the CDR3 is TGTGCCAGCAGCGACCGGGACAGCATACAAGAGACCCAGTACTTC. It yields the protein CASSDRDSIQETQYF.